A selection of T cell receptor beta chains follows, all from one sample in a study of cytomegalovirus exposure and HLA in healthy donors. Repertoires were generated with immunoSEQ multiplex PCR, while TCRdb's copy carries only in-frame clones and drops some. The repertoire holds tens of thousands of clones, with roughly 72% as singletons. The source material was PBMCs. These receptor sequences come from a man aged 50 or older in good health and CMV-seronegative. CDR3s include the opening cysteine and the closing phenylalanine or tryptophan. The D gene is left open where the match is weak. The listing skips clone size in some rows; elsewhere it reads once, few, many or a size class.

CDR3nt | CDR3aa | abundance | v_gene | d_gene | j_gene
TGCGCCAGCAGCCCCCGGACAGCGGATACGCAGTATTTT | CASSPRTADTQYF | . | TRBV5-1 | . | TRBJ2-3
TGTGCCAGCAGCTTAATTTGGGACAGGGGGGAGACCCAGTACTTC | CASSLIWDRGETQYF | . | TRBV7-3 | TRBD1 | TRBJ2-5
TGCGCCAGCAGTGAGTTAACAGAACTCAGCACAGATACGCAGTATTTT | CASSELTELSTDTQYF | . | TRBV10-1 | . | TRBJ2-3
TGTGCCAGCAGCTTACAGGTTGCAGGGGGCGAAGCTTTCTTT | CASSLQVAGGEAFF | . | TRBV7-3 | TRBD1 | TRBJ1-1
TGTGCCAGTAGTATATCCGGGACAGGAACTAGCAATCAGCCCCAGCATTTT | CASSISGTGTSNQPQHF | . | TRBV19 | TRBD1 | TRBJ1-5
TGTGCCAGCAGCTTGATGGGGCTTGATGCCGGGGAGCTGTTTTTT | CASSLMGLDAGELFF | . | TRBV5-4 | . | TRBJ2-2
TGTGCCAGCAGTGACTCTACACTAGCGGGGGTTACAGATACGCAGTATTTT | CASSDSTLAGVTDTQYF | . | TRBV25-1 | TRBD2 | TRBJ2-3
TGCGCCAGCAGCCAAGATGAGGTAAACACCTATGGCTACACCTTC | CASSQDEVNTYGYTF | few | TRBV4-3 | . | TRBJ1-2
TGCAGCGGGAAGGGGGTGAGCACTGAAGCTTTCTTT | CSGKGVSTEAFF | . | TRBV29-1 | . | TRBJ1-1
TGTGCCAGCAGCTTTTGGCTTGGAGATGAGCAGTTCTTC | CASSFWLGDEQFF | . | TRBV27 | . | TRBJ2-1
TGTGCCTGGAGTACTGGGGACAGGGCTGGAAACACCATATATTTT | CAWSTGDRAGNTIYF | few | TRBV30 | TRBD1 | TRBJ1-3